This TCR beta chain was profiled in a study of blood T cell repertoires in COVID-19 (TCRdb year 2020). A note on the overall study: The collaborator samples originated in the United States, Italy and Spain and spanned the acute and convalescent phases of COVID-19. The prospective study material was composed of cDNA or gDNA derived from T cells, B-cell-depleted T cells, or PBMCs. Subjects who had been exposed to COVID-19, were actively infected with it, or had recovered from it provided the deeply sampled blood TCRbeta repertoires that made up the dataset. The repertoires were released in a freely available public database meant as a resource for research on the immune response to SARS-CoV-2. Samples came from the ongoing ImmuneRACE study (first 160 participants) plus 1,254 subjects from 6 global collaborators. Sample metadata almost always included a de-identified subject ID, COVID-19 status, age in years and sex. Where available, HLA class I and class II types were taken from metadata supplied by the sample provider and were not determined by assay-based typing.

This clone has only a few counts. Its recognized antigen is unknown. Within one base of it there is no much larger clone, and no base qualities were kept. Enrolling through a virtual design, the prospective study's participants ranged in age from roughly 18 to 89 years and lived across roughly 23 United States geographic areas. Cohort assignment in the prospective study relied on participant-reported clinical history from a screening survey and a study questionnaire. For ImmuneRACE Cohort 3, a participant was defined as recovered based on two consecutive negative NP/OP PCR tests, clearance by a healthcare professional, or resolution of symptoms. In the prospective study, whole blood, serum and a nasopharyngeal or oropharyngeal swab were collected from each participant by mobile phlebotomists. Prospective study participants could optionally give additional blood draws and questionnaires over a roughly two-month period. Before DNA extraction, prospective study blood samples were shipped either frozen or at room temperature.

On the study overall, not on this receptor specifically: Clinical and demographic metadata were provided uncurated, with the amount varying by source and participant.

Relative to germline, V is 2 bases shorter and J is 6 bases shorter, with 11 bases between their ends. CDR1 and CDR2 are read off the germline V gene (reference sequence) as MNHEY and SMNVEV. Taken from cysteine to phenylalanine, the CDR3 has 13 residues. Just CDR3 DNA is preserved here, 39 bases in frame from base 1. TCRbeta CDR3 regions were amplified from genomic DNA using the immunoSEQ Assay, a bias-controlled multiplex PCR. The paper's data handling went like this. The number of nucleated cells in each sample was estimated from the amplification of reference gene primers within the assay. Sequence reads were collapsed and filtered to measure the absolute abundance of every unique TCRbeta CDR3 rearrangement. For each sample, productive Simpson clonality was calculated by taking the square root of Simpson's diversity index across productive rearrangements. TCRdb took this table from immuneACCESS and kept in-frame rearrangements with V and J called. Such tables lack part of the clones; where checked against another copy, unresolved V genes explain under half of the gap, and the rest is unexplained. Clone size and V and J calls were adopted from that table, with D and trimming inferred from the DNA. The sample data list 400,000 or so clones, and more than 80% of these were observed just once. Around 1.1% of the sample rests with the top ten.

The chain uses TRBV27 and TRBJ2-7; the D segment cannot be called with confidence. This receptor was taken from a man aged 25-45 years who had recovered from COVID-19. Specimen: PBMCs or T cells enriched from blood (not recorded which). The CDR3 reads as follows: CASSLAGSGEQYF. The DNA sequence is TGTGCCAGCAGTTTAGCCGGGTCGGGCGAGCAGTACTTC.